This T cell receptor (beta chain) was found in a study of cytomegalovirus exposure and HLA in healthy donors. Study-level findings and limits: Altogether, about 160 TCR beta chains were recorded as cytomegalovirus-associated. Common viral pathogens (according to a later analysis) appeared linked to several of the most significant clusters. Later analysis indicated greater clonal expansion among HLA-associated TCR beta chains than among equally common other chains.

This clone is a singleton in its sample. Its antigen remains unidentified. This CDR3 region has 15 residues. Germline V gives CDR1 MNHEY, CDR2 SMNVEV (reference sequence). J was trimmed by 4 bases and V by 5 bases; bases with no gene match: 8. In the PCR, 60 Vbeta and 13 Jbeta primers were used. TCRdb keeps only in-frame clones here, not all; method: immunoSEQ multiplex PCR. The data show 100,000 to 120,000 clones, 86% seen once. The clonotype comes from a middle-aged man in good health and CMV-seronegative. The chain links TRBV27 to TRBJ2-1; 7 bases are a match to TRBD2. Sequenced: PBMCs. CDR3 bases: TGTGCCAGCAGTCCCCTCACCGGGGGGTACAATGAGCAGTTCTTC. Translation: CASSPLTGGYNEQFF.